These 10 T cell receptor beta chains originate from one sample sequenced in a study of T-cell reconstitution after alpha-beta-depleted transplantation in children. Unique molecular identifiers were built into the TCRbeta library. Each CDR3 protein is one row after TCRdb ran MiXCR on the PCR reads. Of over 400,000 distinct CDR3 sequences listed, around 13% were seen once; the top ten hold less than 6.5%. Specimen: PBMCs from the stem cell graft donor, collected from the stem cell graft. The receptor source for this set is a human donor who donated a stem cell graft to a child with combined immunodeficiency.

This chain uses TRBV11-2 with TRBJ2-1; D uncertain. V lost 10 bases and J 9 bases, leaving 13 bases between the germline ends. CDR3 length equals 11 residues. The germline CDR1 and CDR2 sequences are SGHAT and FQNNGV. The CDR3: CATRDGVEQFF. The CDR3 DNA is TGTGCCACCCGAGATGGGGTTGAGCAGTTCTTC.

The chain is built from TRBV29-1 and TRBJ2-1; 8 bases map to TRBD2. The CDR3 is made up of 11 amino acids. V was clipped by 6 bases and J by 8 bases; unmatched bases: 3. Germline values: CDR1 SQVTM, CDR2 ANQGSEA. CDR3 in amino acids: CSVAGGDEQFF. The CDR3 nucleotides read TGCAGCGTCGCCGGGGGGGATGAGCAGTTCTTC.

V usage is TRBV20-1 and J usage is TRBJ2-6, with D unclear. Germline assignment: CDR1 DFQATT and CDR2 SNEGSKA (reference sequence). Deletions cut 0 bases from V and 1 base from J, with 7 bases between. The CDR3 totals 15 residues. As DNA, the CDR3 is TGCAGTGCTAGAGAATTGAGATCTGGGGCCAACGTCCTGACTTTC. It specifies CSARELRSGANVLTF.

The chain joins TRBV20-1 to TRBJ2-3; 10 positions agree with TRBD1. CDR3 length equals 15 residues. CDR1 is DFQATT and CDR2 is SNEGSKA in the germline V gene (reference sequence). V shed 1 base and J 4 bases; nucleotides not matched to a gene: 5. The CDR3 protein is CSARVRDRGPDTQYF. The CDR3 DNA sequence: TGCAGTGCTAGAGTCCGGGACAGGGGTCCAGATACGCAGTATTTT.

This chain connects TRBV6-5 to TRBJ2-1; TRBD1 agrees at 8 bases. CDR1 and CDR2 (germline): MNHEY, SVGAGI. The CDR3 covers 16 residues. Germline trimming cut 0 bases from V and 7 bases from J; bases unmatched to any gene: 8. The CDR3 loop reads CASSYSNGQGLNEQFF. The CDR3 nucleotides read TGTGCCAGCAGTTACTCGAACGGACAGGGCTTGAATGAGCAGTTCTTC.

V gene TRBV4-1 combines with J gene TRBJ2-3; TRBD2 aligns across 10 bases. The V gene's germline CDR1 is MGHRA and CDR2 YSYEKL. The CDR3 spans 16 residues. J was trimmed by 2 bases and V by 4 bases; bases with no gene match: 6. The CDR3 loop is CASSLTTSGITDTQYF. The CDR3 coding sequence is TGCGCCAGCAGCCTTACTACTAGCGGGATCACAGATACGCAGTATTTT.

The V and J genes are TRBV5-5 and TRBJ2-7; TRBD2 might be the D (6 bases). The germline V and J ends were trimmed by 1 base and 2 bases, with 16 bases remaining between them. CDR3 length: 16 amino acids. Per germline, CDR1 SGHKS and CDR2 YYEKEE (reference sequence). The chain's CDR3 is CASSLFYGGWTYEQYF. The CDR3 bases are TGTGCCAGCAGCTTGTTTTACGGGGGTTGGACCTACGAGCAGTACTTC.

This clonotype has just a few counts. J is TRBJ1-1 and V is TRBV30; the D gene is possibly TRBD1 (5 bases). This CDR3 is built from 13 residues. Germline V gene sequence: CDR1 GTSNPN, CDR2 SVGIG (reference sequence). The germline V and J ends were trimmed by 7 bases and 1 base, with 13 bases remaining between them. This CDR3 reads CASRDLENTEAFF. The CDR3 coding sequence is TGTGCCTCTCGGGACTTAGAGAACACTGAAGCTTTCTTT.

This clonotype was counted between two and nine times. The V call is TRBV13, the J call TRBJ2-7; D might be TRBD2 (6 bases). This CDR3 region has 12 residues. Between the trimmed V and J ends, which lost 3 bases and 6 bases, there was a span of 9 bases. CDR1 is PRHDT, CDR2 FYEKMQ, per germline (reference sequence). The CDR3 here is CASSFSEGEQYF. The CDR3 region has the DNA TGTGCCAGCAGCTTTTCGGAGGGCGAGCAGTACTTC.

This clonotype was counted only a few times. The CDR3 here is CASSTTGWPQHF. For the CDR3, the DNA is TGTGCCAGCAGCACGACAGGGTGGCCCCAGCATTTT. The chain has TRBV12-3 or TRBV12-4 and TRBJ1-5, with 7 nucleotides matching TRBD1. This CDR3 comprises 12 residues. Germline trimming cut 6 bases from V and 9 bases from J; bases unmatched to any gene: 5.